Listed here are 21 T cell receptor beta chains from one sample, sequenced in a study of regulatory T cells in long-lasting Graves disease. In building TCR beta libraries, iRepertoire HTBI primers were used together with Arm-PCR of CDR3 regions. A single record per CDR3 protein comes from TCRdb applying MiXCR to the multiplex PCR reads. The sample gives around 430,000 distinct CDR3 sequences, less than 25% of which show up once; 10% to 15% is in the top ten. Time point reported: persistent/refractory GD, antithyroid drugs over 5 years with positive TRAb. After RNA was extracted from PBMCs, the TCR library was made from it. Sequencing was performed on peripheral blood mononuclear cells (PBMCs), taken when the disease was refractory, from a patient treated with antithyroid drugs. These receptors all stem from a female donor with Graves disease.

This clonotype was counted between two and nine times. The gene calls are TRBV14 and TRBJ1-1; possibly TRBD1 for D (5 bases). The length of the CDR3 is 14 residues. V was cut by 3 bases and J by 2 bases, with 10 bases left in between. CDR1 and CDR2 from the germline V gene are SGHDN and FVKESK. The CDR3 is CASSHNRDNTEAFF. CDR3 bases: TGTGCCAGCAGCCATAACCGGGACAACACTGAAGCTTTCTTT.

This clonotype was seen ten or more times. The genes are TRBV28 and TRBJ2-7; 9 bases map to TRBD1. The CDR3 covers 15 residues. Germline V gives CDR1 MDHEN, CDR2 SYDVKM. The trim removed 4 bases at V and 4 bases at J, leaving 8 bases unmatched. Written as DNA, the CDR3 is TGTGCCAGCAGTTATCCGGGACAGGGAAGATACGAGCAGTACTTC. Translation gives CASSYPGQGRYEQYF.

This clonotype was observed at least ten times. The chain links TRBV6-1 to TRBJ1-4; 10 nucleotides match TRBD1. Germline CDR1 and CDR2: MNHNS and SASEGT. The CDR3 consists of 15 residues. J was trimmed by 0 bases and V by 6 bases; bases with no gene match: 1. Here the CDR3 DNA reads TGTGCCAGCAGGGACAGGGGGGCAACTAATGAAAAACTGTTTTTT. Protein product: CASRDRGATNEKLFF.

This clonotype has more than one count but fewer than ten. The chain links TRBV6-1 to TRBJ1-3; no clear D. Trimming left V 6 bases short and J 0 bases short, with 12 bases between. The CDR3 totals 15 residues. Looked up from germline, CDR1 is MNHNS and CDR2 is SASEGT. The CDR3 region is CASSETDSSGNTIYF. The CDR3 DNA reads as TGTGCCAGCAGCGAAACGGACTCCTCTGGAAACACCATATATTTT.

This clonotype has a handful of counts. The chain joins TRBV30 to TRBJ1-2; unclear D gene. V lost 0 bases and J 0 bases, leaving 14 bases between the germline ends. The CDR3 runs to 16 residues. From germline, CDR1 is GTSNPN and CDR2 SVGIG (reference sequence). This chain's CDR3 is CAWSVRLTESNYGYTF. CDR3 bases: TGTGCCTGGAGTGTACGACTGACTGAATCTAACTATGGCTACACCTTC.

This clonotype has more than one count but fewer than ten. The chain recombines TRBV5-5 with TRBJ2-3; D not certain. Germline CDR1 reads SGHKS; CDR2 reads YYEKEE (reference sequence). This CDR3 is built from 14 residues. The germline V and J ends were trimmed by 5 bases and 1 base, with 11 bases remaining between them. In nucleotides, the CDR3 is TGTGCCAGCAGGGACGTTGGGCGCACAGATACGCAGTATTTT. This gives the protein CASRDVGRTDTQYF.

The chain uses TRBV20-1 and TRBJ1-1; 7 bases fit TRBD1. CDR1 DFQATT and CDR2 SNEGSKA come from the germline V gene (reference sequence). The V segment lost 3 bases and the J segment 1 base; nucleotides outside the gene matches: 8. This CDR3 contains 15 residues. The CDR3, as DNA: TGCAGTGCTAGGCCCACGGGACAGTCGAACACTGAAGCTTTCTTT. Protein sequence: CSARPTGQSNTEAFF.

There are a few counts of this clonotype. The chain is built from TRBV20-1 and TRBJ1-5; 7 bases map to TRBD1. The germline V gene encodes CDR1 DFQATT and CDR2 SNEGSKA (reference sequence). Trimming at V came to 2 bases and at J to 8 bases, leaving 3 bases not matched to a gene. CDR3 length: 12 amino acids. The CDR3 DNA reads as TGCAGTGCTAGACAGGGGGTAAAGCCCCAGCATTTT. Protein product: CSARQGVKPQHF.

This clonotype has a count of ten or more. This chain links TRBV28 with TRBJ2-7; 9 positions agree with TRBD1. V shed 7 bases, J shed 6 bases, and the junction held 16 bases outside the gene matches. This CDR3 comprises 16 residues. Germline values: CDR1 MDHEN, CDR2 SYDVKM. The CDR3 DNA follows: TGTGCCAGCATCGACCCCCCGGGACAGGGACCTCGCGAGCAGTACTTC. As protein: CASIDPPGQGPREQYF.

The gene calls are TRBV29-1 and TRBJ1-2; D not resolved. The ends were cut back, 5 bases at V and 3 bases at J, with 13 bases in the middle. The CDR3 covers 13 residues. Germline CDR1 and CDR2: SQVTM and ANQGSEA. CDR3 in DNA: TGCAGCGTTAGAGCTGAGAGCGACTATGGCTACACCTTC. This translates into CSVRAESDYGYTF.

V usage is TRBV20-1 and J usage is TRBJ2-5; D perhaps matches TRBD1 (5 bases). With 0 bases removed from V and 4 bases from J, the gap between germline ends came to 9 bases. The CDR3 extends over 13 amino acids. CDR1 DFQATT and CDR2 SNEGSKA come from the germline V gene (reference sequence). The DNA for the CDR3 is TGCAGTGCTAGAGAGTGGGGCCTAGAGACCCAGTACTTC. Its translation: CSAREWGLETQYF.

This clonotype was recorded at least ten times. Sequence at one end of the junction differs from germline and may be a read error. The chain couples TRBV6-1 to TRBJ2-2; no clear D gene. The germline V gene encodes CDR1 MNHNS and CDR2 SASEGT. This CDR3 has 14 amino acids. CDR3 nucleotide sequence: TGTGCCAGCAGCGAAGAATTTGGGACCGGGGAGCTGTTTTTT. Its translation: CASSEEFGTGELFF.

This clonotype was detected only a few times. The chain employs TRBV7-2 and TRBJ1-5; no clear D gene. The CDR3 has 16 amino acids. From germline, CDR1 is SGHTA and CDR2 FQGNSA. Trimming removed 1 base at V and 4 bases at J, with 14 bases between. This chain's CDR3 is CASSLVGVSWNQPQHF. In nucleotides, the CDR3 is TGTGCCAGCAGCTTAGTTGGCGTTTCGTGGAATCAGCCCCAGCATTTT.

This chain uses TRBV30 with TRBJ1-1; D is undetermined. The CDR3 is 14 residues long. Per germline, CDR1 GTSNPN and CDR2 SVGIG (reference sequence). Trimming cost V 3 bases and J 5 bases, with 16 bases left between them. The CDR3 DNA sequence: TGTGCCTGGAGCCGGGATTGGGGAAAAACTGAAGCTTTCTTT. It translates to CAWSRDWGKTEAFF.

This clonotype was seen ten or more times. The chain joins TRBV6-5 to TRBJ1-5, with a weak D call TRBD1 (6 bases). Germline CDR1 is MNHEY and CDR2 is SVGAGI. The CDR3 totals 13 residues. Trimming removed 2 bases from V and 6 bases from J, with 8 bases in between. CDR3 coding DNA: TGTGCCAGCAGTTACGAAGGGGGTCAGCCCCAGCATTTT. This encodes CASSYEGGQPQHF.

This clonotype was seen many times. The genes are TRBV6-5 and TRBJ2-7; 8 positions agree with TRBD1. The CDR3 consists of 15 residues. The V gene's germline CDR1 is MNHEY and CDR2 SVGAGI. With V trimmed by 0 bases and J by 3 bases, 4 bases remained unmatched. The CDR3 DNA reads TGTGCCAGCAGTTACTCGGGACAGGCGAGCTACGAGCAGTACTTC. As protein: CASSYSGQASYEQYF.

The sample holds one count of this clonotype. The likely explanation is a read error, given a far larger clone one base away. The CDR3 nucleotides read TGTGCCGGCAGCTTAATAGGGCAGGGCAGTGGCTACACCTTC. Encoded protein: CAGSLIGQGSGYTF. The rearrangement links TRBV11-3 to TRBJ1-2; D may be TRBD1 (5 bases). Per the germline V gene, CDR1 is SGHNT and CDR2 is YENEEA. There are 14 residues in the CDR3. The full variable domain, with the rest looked up from reference TRBV11-3 and TRBJ1-2, is EAGVVQSPRYKIIEKKQPVAFWCNPISGHNTLYWYLQNLGQGPELLIRYENEEAVDDSQLPKDRFSAERLKGVDSTLKIQPAELGDSAVYLCAGSLIGQGSGYTFGSGTRLTVV.

Comments on this clonotype: A read error may be the cause here, since a much bigger clone is one base away. The chain couples TRBV2 to TRBJ1-2; D unresolved. The CDR3 extends over 13 amino acids. The ends were cut back, 5 bases at V and 8 bases at J, with 15 bases in the middle. Per the germline V gene, CDR1 is SNHLY and CDR2 is FYNNEI. In DNA, the CDR3 is TGTGCCAGCAGTCAGGTCACCATTCCGGGCTACACCTTC. It specifies CASSQVTIPGYTF. Using reference TRBV2 and TRBJ1-2 for the parts outside the CDR3, the full variable domain is EPEVTQTPSHQVTQMGQEVILRCVPISNHLYFYWYRQILGQKVEFLVSFYNNEISEKSEIFDDQFSVERPDGSNFTLKIRSTKLEDSAMYFCASSQVTIPGYTFGSGTRLTVV.

The table lists this clonotype with a few counts. The gene calls are TRBV6-1 and TRBJ2-5, with 10 bases aligning to TRBD2. Germline-derived CDR1 and CDR2 are MNHNS and SASEGT. This CDR3 is built from 14 residues. The J segment lost 1 base and the V segment lost 8 bases, leaving 4 bases of the junction unmatched. DNA of the CDR3: TGTGCCAGCCGGCGACTAGCGGGCCAAGAGACCCAGTACTTC. Protein sequence: CASRRLAGQETQYF.

The chain uses TRBV30 and TRBJ1-1; a weak D match, TRBD1 (5 bases). The germline V gene has CDR1 GTSNPN and CDR2 SVGIG (reference sequence). This CDR3 region has 14 residues. V dropped 0 bases and J dropped 11 bases, with 19 bases sitting between them. The CDR3 loop reads CAWSVARERGRAFF. The DNA of the CDR3 is TGTGCCTGGAGTGTCGCCAGGGAGCGTGGTAGGGCTTTCTTT.

This clonotype came up a few times. The chain carries TRBV7-2 and TRBJ1-1; D remains unclear. Deletions cut 1 base from V and 4 bases from J, with 13 bases between. The length of the CDR3 is 15 residues. Germline assignment: CDR1 SGHTA and CDR2 FQGNSA. The CDR3 is CASSLVRVRGTEAFF. Here the CDR3 DNA reads TGTGCCAGCAGCTTAGTGAGGGTGAGAGGCACTGAAGCTTTCTTT.